These 20 T cell receptor beta chains were all obtained from the same sample, sequenced in a study of OX40 agonist ivuxolimab in advanced cancers. Sequencing used immunoSEQ multiplex PCR; TCRdb keeps in-frame clones, though not all of them. The sample has tens of thousands of clones; 91% are singletons. Source: CD4+ or CD8+ T cells sorted from blood, taken in a trial of the OX40 agonist ivuxolimab. These receptors originate from an adult with an advanced solid tumor such as melanoma, head and neck, liver or kidney cancer.

The chain links TRBV5-1 to TRBJ2-2, with 8 positions matching TRBD1. V trimming: 4 bases; J trimming: 5 bases; junction bases outside the gene matches: 4. The germline V gene has CDR1 SGHRS and CDR2 YFSETQ. CDR3 length: 14 residues. The CDR3 reads CASSPQGATGELFF. The DNA for the CDR3 is TGCGCCAGCAGCCCGCAGGGGGCGACCGGGGAGCTGTTTTTT.

This chain joins TRBV5-1 and TRBJ1-2; D ambiguous. The germline V gene encodes CDR1 SGHRS and CDR2 YFSETQ. This CDR3 has 13 residues. The V end was cut by 0 bases, the J end by 4 bases, with 7 bases between. CDR3 bases: TGCGCCAGCAGCTTGGATACGGGCTATGGCTACACCTTC. Translated: CASSLDTGYGYTF.

The rearrangement joins TRBV10-2 to TRBJ1-5, with 7 bases fitting TRBD1. Per germline, CDR1 WSHSY and CDR2 SAAADI. CDR3 length equals 17 residues. V dropped 6 bases and J dropped 2; count of bases not matched to a gene: 13. CDR3 bases: TGCGCCAGCAGATTGAGTCGAGACAGGGTTTGCAATCAGCCCCAGCATTTT. Amino acid sequence: CASRLSRDRVCNQPQHF.

The chain links TRBV7-8 to TRBJ2-7; TRBD1 aligns across 7 bases. The CDR3 runs to 17 residues. With V trimmed by 1 base and J by 0 bases, 9 bases remained unmatched. CDR1 and CDR2 (germline): SGHVS, FQNEAQ. For the CDR3, the DNA is TGTGCCAGCAGCTTAGGACCATACCGGGACAGCTCCTACGAGCAGTACTTC. This codes for CASSLGPYRDSSYEQYF.

The rearrangement uses TRBV5-5 and TRBJ2-7; D is uncertain. V was cut by 9 bases and J by 3 bases, with 19 bases left in between. CDR1 is SGHKS, CDR2 YYEKEE, per germline (reference sequence). There are 14 residues in the CDR3. The CDR3 nucleotides read TGTGCCACCCAGCTCGTGGTGGGAAACTACGAGCAGTACTTC. Encoded protein: CATQLVVGNYEQYF. The variable domain in full, completed from reference TRBV5-5 and TRBJ2-7, reads DAGVTQSPTHLIKTRGQQVTLRCSPISGHKSVSWYQQVLGQGPQFIFQYYEKEERGRGNFPDRFSARQFPNYSSELNVNALLLGDSALYLCATQLVVGNYEQYFGPGTRLTVT.

The gene calls are TRBV11-2 and TRBJ2-7; D remains ambiguous. The CDR3 runs to 12 residues. Trimming took 5 bases from V and 5 from J, leaving 10 bases between them. The germline gives CDR1 SGHAT, CDR2 FQNNGV. CDR3 sequence: CASSPLRDEQYF. The CDR3 DNA is TGTGCCAGCAGCCCGTTAAGGGACGAGCAGTACTTC. The variable domain in full, with the rest retrieved from reference TRBV11-2 and TRBJ2-7, is EAGVAQSPRYKIIEKRQSVAFWCNPISGHATLYWYQQILGQGPKLLIQFQNNGVVDDSQLPKDRFSAERLKGVDSTLKIQPAKLEDSAVYLCASSPLRDEQYFGPGTRLTVT.

The V call is TRBV5-1, the J call TRBJ2-5, with unresolved D. The V gene's germline CDR1 is SGHRS and CDR2 YFSETQ. CDR3 length equals 14 residues. The germline V and J ends were trimmed by 3 bases and 3 bases, with 12 bases remaining between them. CDR3 DNA sequence: TGCGCCAGCAGCTCTGGAGCAATCAAAGAGACCCAGTACTTC. The encoded protein is CASSSGAIKETQYF.

The chain combines TRBV28 with TRBJ2-2; possible D gene TRBD1, 5 bases. V gave up 8 bases and J gave up 4 bases, with 11 bases separating them. The CDR3 loop spans 13 amino acids. Germline V CDR1 and CDR2: MDHEN, SYDVKM. In nucleotides, the CDR3 is TGTGCCAGCCTGAGACAGAGCACCGGGGAGCTGTTTTTT. Its protein product is CASLRQSTGELFF.

This chain connects TRBV19 to TRBJ1-5; D is possibly TRBD1 (6 bases). The germline V gene has CDR1 LNHDA and CDR2 SQIVND (reference sequence). V gave up 2 bases and J gave up 2 bases, with 13 bases separating them. There are 16 residues in the CDR3. In DNA form, the CDR3 reads TGTGCCAGTAGTATATCCCTATCAGGGGGCAATCAGCCCCAGCATTTT. It is translated as CASSISLSGGNQPQHF.

The V call is TRBV7-9, the J call TRBJ2-7, with 9 bases lining up with TRBD2. This CDR3 is built from 15 residues. The ends lost 3 bases at V and 1 base at J; junction bases unmatched: 4. Germline V CDR1 and CDR2: SEHNR, FQNEAQ (reference sequence). The CDR3: CASSFSGRQSYEQYF. The DNA for the CDR3 is TGTGCCAGCAGCTTTAGCGGGAGACAATCCTACGAGCAGTACTTC.

The V and J genes are TRBV28 and TRBJ1-6, with D unclear. Looked up from germline, CDR1 is MDHEN and CDR2 is SYDVKM. The CDR3 sequence is 14 residues long. Trimming shortened V by 7 bases and J by 2 bases, and 9 bases separated the two germline ends. The CDR3 loop reads CASNHGTYNSPLHF. The CDR3 coding sequence is TGTGCCAGCAATCATGGCACCTATAATTCACCCCTCCACTTT. The entire variable domain, with the rest obtained from reference TRBV28 and TRBJ1-6, is as follows: DVKVTQSSRYLVKRTGEKVFLECVQDMDHENMFWYRQDPGLGLRLIYFSYDVKMKEKGDIPEGYSVSREKKERFSLILESASTNQTSMYLCASNHGTYNSPLHFGNGTRLTVT.

The J gene is TRBJ2-6, the V gene TRBV2, with 8 bases fitting TRBD1. V lost 3 bases and J lost 0; bases outside the gene matches: 7. CDR3 size: 18 residues. The germline gives CDR1 SNHLY, CDR2 FYNNEI. The CDR3 DNA reads as TGTGCCAGCAGTGAGTTCGCAGGGGGCCGCTCTGGGGCCAACGTCCTGACTTTC. It encodes CASSEFAGGRSGANVLTF.

The chain is built from TRBV19 and TRBJ2-1; possibly TRBD1 or TRBD2 for D (6 bases each). V was shortened by 0 bases and J by 4 bases, with 13 bases between the two germline ends. This CDR3 contains 16 residues. CDR1 is LNHDA, CDR2 SQIVND, per germline (reference sequence). The DNA of the CDR3 is TGTGCCAGTAGTATAGAAGGGGGGCGGATTTACAATGAGCAGTTCTTC. It translates to CASSIEGGRIYNEQFF. The whole variable domain, filled in from reference TRBV19 and TRBJ2-1, reads DGGITQSPKYLFRKEGQNVTLSCEQNLNHDAMYWYRQDPGQGLRLIYYSQIVNDFQKGDIAEGYSVSREKKESFPLTVTSAQKNPTAFYLCASSIEGGRIYNEQFFGPGTRLTVL.

The chain couples TRBV30 to TRBJ2-1; D gene ambiguous. The CDR3 covers 11 residues. Germline CDR1 and CDR2: GTSNPN and SVGIG (reference sequence). The ends were cut back, 3 bases at V and 12 bases at J, with 12 bases in the middle. Here the CDR3 DNA reads TGTGCCTGGAGCATAGGGTCCGGGCAGTTCTTC. Translated: CAWSIGSGQFF.

The chain links TRBV5-4 to TRBJ1-6; 7 nucleotides agree with TRBD1. The trim removed 6 bases at V and 8 bases at J, leaving 11 bases unmatched. This CDR3 contains 15 residues. Germline CDR1 and CDR2: SGHNT and YYREEE (reference sequence). The CDR3 DNA reads TGTGCCAGCACCCAGGGGGGGGTACCATATTCACCCCTCCACTTT. As protein: CASTQGGVPYSPLHF.

This sequence joins TRBV28 and TRBJ2-2; 13 bases are a match to TRBD2. This CDR3 contains 17 residues. Germline values: CDR1 MDHEN, CDR2 SYDVKM. V lost 6 bases to trimming and J lost 3 bases; unmatched junction nucleotides: 7. CDR3 amino acids: CASRPVGLAGDTGELFF. The CDR3, as DNA: TGTGCCAGCAGACCAGTAGGACTAGCGGGAGACACCGGGGAGCTGTTTTTT.

This chain connects TRBV30 to TRBJ2-7; D is unresolved. Germline V gene sequence: CDR1 GTSNPN, CDR2 SVGIG (reference sequence). Trimming pared 3 bases from V and 4 bases from J, leaving 7 bases between. The CDR3 runs 11 residues. The CDR3 loop reads CAWSPGYEQYF. The CDR3, as DNA: TGTGCCTGGAGCCCCGGATACGAGCAGTACTTC.

The V and J genes are TRBV28 and TRBJ1-1; D not resolved. Germline V gives CDR1 MDHEN, CDR2 SYDVKM. The CDR3 sequence is 12 residues long. The V end lost 7 bases, the J end lost 7 bases, and 13 bases lay between the germline ends. The CDR3 protein is CASNKVKVEAFF. For the CDR3, the DNA is TGTGCCAGCAATAAGGTGAAAGTTGAAGCTTTCTTT.

J is TRBJ1-4 and V is TRBV10-3; the D is unclear. V dropped 10 bases and J dropped 8 bases, with 17 bases sitting between them. Germline loops: CDR1 ENHRY, CDR2 SYGVKD. This CDR3 has 13 residues. CDR3 sequence (DNA): TGTGCCAGTCGGGCCCCTAGTAAGGAAAAACTGTTTTTT. Its protein is CASRAPSKEKLFF.

This clone has only a few counts. V usage is TRBV2 and J usage is TRBJ2-5; D not resolved. The V end lost 7 bases, the J end lost 5 bases, and 11 bases lay between the germline ends. This CDR3 has 12 residues. Germline V gives CDR1 SNHLY, CDR2 FYNNEI. CDR3 bases: TGTGCCAGCATTTTCCTTATGGAGACCCAGTACTTC. This sequence encodes CASIFLMETQYF.